Here is one T cell receptor (beta chain) with its context. No antigen is known for it. The CDR3 spans 15 residues. V shed 0 bases and J 1 base; nucleotides not matched to a gene: 2. Per the germline V gene, CDR1 is SGHRS and CDR2 is YFSETQ. These data belong to a study of cytomegalovirus exposure and HLA in healthy donors. Findings of the study overall: Researchers had no immune exposure information except CMV serostatus available. An analysis was carried out later, and it reportedly showed fewer N-insertions in an Asian-associated ancestry cluster than the approximately 700-donor mean.

PCR primers comprised 60 Vbeta and 13 Jbeta primers. Profiled with immunoSEQ multiplex PCR; TCRdb holds only in-frame clones, not every one. The sample lists 100,000 to 150,000 clones; under 20% were seen once. Sequencing used PBMCs. V usage is TRBV5-1 and J usage is TRBJ2-3; 7 bases align to TRBD2. The receptor was isolated from a female donor in good health and CMV-seropositive. This chain's CDR3 is CASSLVTSGTDTQYF. The DNA for the CDR3 is TGCGCCAGCAGCTTGGTAACTAGCGGCACAGATACGCAGTATTTT.